Given below is one T cell receptor beta chain in context. Its antigen is unknown. The input lacks base qualities; no much larger clone sits a single base away. Single viable CD3+CD4+CD8-CD45RO+ cells were sorted as memory CD4+ T cells on a FACSAria II. To determine CMV serostatus, a Roche Elecsys assay was used that detects serum IgG against CMV pp150, pp28, p38 and p52. After thawing, total CD4+ T cells were enriched by positive selection with CD4 magnetic microbeads. The samples came from a separate study whose specific focus was interrogating the CD4+ T cell memory repertoire. Peripheral blood mononuclear cells were isolated and cryopreserved according to standard operating procedures, and serum was kept at -80 degrees C. Staining used CD3-PerCP (BW264/56), CD4-APC (RPA-T4), CD45RO-PE (UCHT1) and CD8-Pacific Orange (3B5) antibodies, with Sytox blue excluding non-viable cells. The data derive from a study of memory CD4+ T cells and cytomegalovirus serostatus (dated by TCRdb to the late 2010s). Background for the entire study: The cohort included some 35 healthy adults from Belgium, of whom 9 were CMV seropositive and 24 were CMV seronegative. To replicate a published TCR-based CMV serostatus classifier, the study sequenced CD4+ memory TCRbeta repertoires from a Belgian cohort whose cytomegalovirus serostatus was known.

The paper's findings and limits, for the study overall: Of around 150 previously reported CMV-associated TCRbeta sequences, approximately 70 appeared in the CD4+ memory repertoires, each in one to five individuals. A median bootstrapped AUC of almost 0.96 with a 95% CI of 0.76-1.00 was achieved on the Belgian cohort by the original-framework classifier. The results were read as suggesting that the CMV-associated TCR signature is, for the most part, present in the CD4+ memory repertoire. Unlike the original study, which covered naive and memory CD4+ and CD8+ populations, the Belgian study sequenced only CD4+CD45RO+ memory cells. For CMV serostatus prediction, a median bootstrapped AUC of approximately 0.95 was reached with the original framework, and a median bootstrapped AUC of about 0.9 was reached with a US-trained random forest.

Genomic DNA was extracted from sorted cells with the Quick-DNA Microprep Kit. Amplification of TCRbeta DNA was done with the immunoSEQ hsTCRbeta kit, following the protocol from the manufacturer. TCRbeta libraries were sequenced on an Illumina MiSeq instrument. The study's own analysis went as follows. Following removal of out-of-frame sequences, 2 million to 2.5 million distinct TCRbeta sequences were retained, with an average of roughly 70,000 per individual. Each individual was scored by the count of 164 previously reported CMV-associated TCRbeta sequences and the total productive distinct TCRbeta count. A beta-binomial model was reimplemented in Python, and scikit-learn random forests with default parameters were trained on US cohort data. Classifier performance on the Belgian cohort was summarized as median AUC with percentile confidence intervals calculated over 10,000 bootstrap iterations. In TCRdb, the immuneACCESS table is reduced to in-frame sequences with V and J assigned. These tables do not hold every clone; where another copy was compared, an unresolved V gene accounts for under half, and the others remain unexplained. That table is the source of V, J and clone size, and D and trimming were worked out from the DNA. This sample gives about 57,000 clones in total; roughly four fifths of them show up just once. Together, the top ten hold 0.75% to 0.85% of the sample.

There are 12 amino acids in the CDR3, from cysteine to phenylalanine inclusive. Solely the CDR3 DNA is kept, with 36 bases framed from the first base. The germline V gene sets CDR1 to SGHRS and CDR2 to YFSETQ. The trim is 0 bases for V and 7 bases for J, with a gap of 8 bases between the germline ends. This sequence uses TRBV5-1 and TRBJ2-7; the D gene remains uncertain. The sequenced sample was memory CD4+ T cells from blood. This clonotype was obtained from an adult in good health and CMV-seronegative. The bases read TGCGCCAGCAGCTTGGAAAGTGGGGAGCAGTACTTC. It translates as CASSLESGEQYF. Beyond the CDR3, the reference TRBV5-1 and TRBJ2-7 genes provide the residues; the full variable domain reads: KAGVTQTPRYLIKTRGQQVTLSCSPISGHRSVSWYQQTPGQGLQFLFEYFSETQRNKGNFPGRFSGRQFSNSRSEMNVSTLELGDSALYLCASSLESGEQYFGPGTRLTVT.